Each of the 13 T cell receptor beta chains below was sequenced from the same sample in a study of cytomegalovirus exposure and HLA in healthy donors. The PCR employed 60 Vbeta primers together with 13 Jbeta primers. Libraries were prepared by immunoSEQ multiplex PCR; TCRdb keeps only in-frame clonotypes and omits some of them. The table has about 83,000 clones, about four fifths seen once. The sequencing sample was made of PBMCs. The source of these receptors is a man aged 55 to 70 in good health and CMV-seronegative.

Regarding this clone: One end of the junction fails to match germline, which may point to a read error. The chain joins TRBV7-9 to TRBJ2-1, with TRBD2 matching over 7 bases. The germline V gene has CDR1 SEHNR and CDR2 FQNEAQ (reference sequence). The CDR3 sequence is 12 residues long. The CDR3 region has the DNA TGTTCCAGCAGCCCGGGGGGAAATGAGCAGTTCTTC. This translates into CSSSPGGNEQFF. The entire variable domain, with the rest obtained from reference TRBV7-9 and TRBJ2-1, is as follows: DTGVSQNPRHKITKRGQNVTFRCDPISEHNRLYWYRQTLGQGPEFLTYFQNEAQLEKSRLLSDRFSAERPKGSFSTLEIQRTEQGDSAMYLCSSSPGGNEQFFGPGTRLTVL.

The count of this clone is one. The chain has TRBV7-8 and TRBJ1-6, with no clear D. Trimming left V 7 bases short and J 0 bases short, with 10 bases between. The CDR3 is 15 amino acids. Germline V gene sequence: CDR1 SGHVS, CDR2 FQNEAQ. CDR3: CASTRRDSYNSPLHF. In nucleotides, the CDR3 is TGTGCCAGCACCCGACGGGACTCCTATAATTCACCCCTCCACTTT.

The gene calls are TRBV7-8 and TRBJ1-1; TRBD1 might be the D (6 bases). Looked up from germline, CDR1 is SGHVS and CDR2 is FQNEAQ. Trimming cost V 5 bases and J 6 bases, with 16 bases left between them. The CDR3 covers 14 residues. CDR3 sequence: CASSPDRMSAEAFF. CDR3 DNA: TGTGCCAGCAGCCCAGACAGGATGAGCGCTGAAGCTTTCTTT.

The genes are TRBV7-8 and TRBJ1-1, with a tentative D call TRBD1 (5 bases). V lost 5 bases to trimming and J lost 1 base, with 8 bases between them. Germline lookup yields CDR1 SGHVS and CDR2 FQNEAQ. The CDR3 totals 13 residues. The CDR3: CASSATANTEAFF. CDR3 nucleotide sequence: TGTGCCAGCAGCGCGACAGCGAACACTGAAGCTTTCTTT.

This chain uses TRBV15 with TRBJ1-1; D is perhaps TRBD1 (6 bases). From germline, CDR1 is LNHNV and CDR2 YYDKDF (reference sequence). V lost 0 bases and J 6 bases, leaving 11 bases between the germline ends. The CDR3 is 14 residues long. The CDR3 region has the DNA TGTGCCACCAGCAGAGATGGGGGGGGCTCTGAAGCTTTCTTT. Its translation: CATSRDGGGSEAFF.

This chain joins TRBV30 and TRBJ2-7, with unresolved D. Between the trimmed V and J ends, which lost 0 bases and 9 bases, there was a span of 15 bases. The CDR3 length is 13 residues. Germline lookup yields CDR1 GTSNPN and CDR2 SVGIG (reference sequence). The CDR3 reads CAWSVYSRPGQYF. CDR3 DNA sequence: TGTGCCTGGAGTGTATATAGCCGTCCCGGGCAGTACTTC.

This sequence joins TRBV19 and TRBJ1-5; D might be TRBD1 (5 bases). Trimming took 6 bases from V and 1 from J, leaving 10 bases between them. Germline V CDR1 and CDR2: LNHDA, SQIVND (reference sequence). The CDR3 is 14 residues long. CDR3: CASRVGGSNQPQHF. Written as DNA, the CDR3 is TGTGCCAGTAGAGTGGGGGGGAGCAATCAGCCCCAGCATTTT. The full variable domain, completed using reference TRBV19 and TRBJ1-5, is DGGITQSPKYLFRKEGQNVTLSCEQNLNHDAMYWYRQDPGQGLRLIYYSQIVNDFQKGDIAEGYSVSREKKESFPLTVTSAQKNPTAFYLCASRVGGSNQPQHFGDGTRLSIL.

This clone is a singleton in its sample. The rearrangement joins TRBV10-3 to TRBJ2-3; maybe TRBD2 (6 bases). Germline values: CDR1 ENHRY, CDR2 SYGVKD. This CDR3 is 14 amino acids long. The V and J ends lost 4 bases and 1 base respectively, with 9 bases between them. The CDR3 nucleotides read TGTGCCATCAGTGTGGGCGGGGGCACAGATACGCAGTATTTT. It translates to CAISVGGGTDTQYF.

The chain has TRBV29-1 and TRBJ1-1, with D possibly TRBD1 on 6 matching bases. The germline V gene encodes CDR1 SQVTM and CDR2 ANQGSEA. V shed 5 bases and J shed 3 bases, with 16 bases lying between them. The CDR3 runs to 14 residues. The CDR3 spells CSVYSGDLDTEAFF. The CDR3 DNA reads TGCAGCGTTTATTCAGGGGATCTGGACACTGAAGCTTTCTTT.

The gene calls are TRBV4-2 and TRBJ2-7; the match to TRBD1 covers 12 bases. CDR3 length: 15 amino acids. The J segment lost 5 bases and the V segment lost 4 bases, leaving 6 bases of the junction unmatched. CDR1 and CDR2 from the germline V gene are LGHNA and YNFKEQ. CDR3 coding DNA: TGTGCCAGCAGCCGGGGCGGGACAGGGGGCGACGAGCAGTACTTC. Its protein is CASSRGGTGGDEQYF.

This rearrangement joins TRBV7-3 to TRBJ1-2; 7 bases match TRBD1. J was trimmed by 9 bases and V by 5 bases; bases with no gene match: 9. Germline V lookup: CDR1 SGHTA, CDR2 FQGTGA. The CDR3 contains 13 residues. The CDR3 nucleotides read TGTGCCAGCAGCCTAAATGAGGGGGCGAGCTACACCTTC. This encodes CASSLNEGASYTF.

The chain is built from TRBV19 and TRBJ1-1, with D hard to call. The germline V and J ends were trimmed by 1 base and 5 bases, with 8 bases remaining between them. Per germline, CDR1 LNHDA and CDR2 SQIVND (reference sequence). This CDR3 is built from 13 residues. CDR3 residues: CASSIAQRTEAFF. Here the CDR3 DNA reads TGTGCCAGTAGTATAGCACAGCGGACTGAAGCTTTCTTT.

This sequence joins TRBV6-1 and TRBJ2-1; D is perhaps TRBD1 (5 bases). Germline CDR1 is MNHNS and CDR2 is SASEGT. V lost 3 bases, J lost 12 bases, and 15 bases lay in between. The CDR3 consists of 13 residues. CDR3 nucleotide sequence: TGTGCCAGCAGTGAGGACACGGTGATTCCGCAGTTCTTC. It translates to CASSEDTVIPQFF.